Presented here are 30 T cell receptor beta chains from one specimen sequenced in a study of response to subunit inactivated influenza vaccine. TCRdb used MiXCR to reprocess the RT-PCR reads, holding one entry per CDR3 protein. The sample consists of about 160,000 distinct CDR3 sequences, around 10% of them appearing once. The material sequenced was CD8+ T cells sorted from PBMCs, taken around 25 months after vaccination. Receptors originate from a man between 50 and 75 years old who received an inactivated influenza vaccine.

The chain has TRBV4-3 and TRBJ2-7; 8 bases align to TRBD2. The CDR3 contains 14 residues. The trim removed 4 bases at V and 6 bases at J, leaving 8 bases unmatched. Germline CDR1 reads LGHNA; CDR2 reads YSLEER. The CDR3 spells CASSPGTSVAEQYF. In DNA, the CDR3 is TGCGCCAGCAGCCCCGGGACTAGTGTCGCCGAGCAGTACTTC.

This clonotype was observed a few times. The chain is built from TRBV7-3 and TRBJ2-7; TRBD2 matches at 13 bases. Germline V gives CDR1 SGHTA, CDR2 FQGTGA. This CDR3 contains 16 residues. With V trimmed by 5 bases and J by 4 bases, 8 bases remained unmatched. DNA of the CDR3: TGTGCCAGCAGCGTCTCCGGGACTAGCGGGATGTACGAGCAGTACTTC. Its translation: CASSVSGTSGMYEQYF.

Ten or more counts support this clonotype. The chain employs TRBV5-1 and TRBJ2-2; no clear D gene. CDR1 is SGHRS and CDR2 is YFSETQ in the germline V gene. This CDR3 has 14 residues. Trimming removed 6 bases at V and 0 bases at J, with 9 bases between. CDR3 residues: CASMFESNTGELFF. DNA of the CDR3: TGCGCCAGCATGTTTGAGTCGAACACCGGGGAGCTGTTTTTT.

This clonotype occurred a few times. The chain combines TRBV12-3 or TRBV12-4 with TRBJ1-4, with 7 nucleotides matching TRBD1. The CDR3 spans 16 residues. J was trimmed by 7 bases and V by 1 base; bases with no gene match: 9. The CDR3 sequence is CASSLGGGTAGEKLFF. The DNA of the CDR3 is TGTGCCAGCAGTTTAGGAGGGGGGACAGCAGGTGAAAAACTGTTTTTT.

This clonotype appeared many times. The rearrangement uses TRBV7-9 and TRBJ1-1; D remains ambiguous. The CDR3 totals 14 residues. The ends were cut back, 0 bases at V and 4 bases at J, with 9 bases in the middle. CDR1 SEHNR and CDR2 FQNEAQ come from the germline V gene (reference sequence). In nucleotides, the CDR3 is TGTGCCAGCAGCTTAGCGTATGGAGGCACTGAAGCTTTCTTT. It is translated as CASSLAYGGTEAFF.

Only a few counts were recorded for this clonotype. The V gene is TRBV21-1, the J gene TRBJ2-1. TRBV21-1 is termed a pseudogene. The CDR3 spans 16 residues. CDR3 protein: CASSKSCGIFFWEQFF. CDR3 DNA sequence: TGTGCCAGCAGCAAAAGTTGCGGCATTTTTTTCTGGGAGCAGTTCTTC.

The chain employs TRBV29-1 and TRBJ1-1; the D gene is possibly TRBD1 (6 bases). Trimming removed 4 bases at V and 10 bases at J, with 13 bases between. CDR1 is SQVTM, CDR2 ANQGSEA, per germline. This CDR3 spans 11 amino acids. The CDR3 DNA reads as TGCAGCGTTGTTTGGGCCAGGGGAGCTTTCTTT. The encoded protein is CSVVWARGAFF.

The rearrangement joins TRBV4-3 to TRBJ2-5; 8 nucleotides match TRBD1. Germline CDR1 is LGHNA and CDR2 is YSLEER. Unmatched junction bases numbered 12, after V lost 4 bases and J lost 5 bases. The CDR3 runs 16 residues. CDR3 nucleotide sequence: TGCGCCAGCAGCCTTAGTCTGACAGGGGTAGTCGAGACCCAGTACTTC. Residues: CASSLSLTGVVETQYF.

This clonotype was seen at least ten times. V is TRBV2 and J is TRBJ2-1; 9 bases align to TRBD2. The junction had 16 bases not matched to a gene; V was cut back by 6 bases and J by 7 bases. CDR3 length: 17 residues. Germline CDR1 reads SNHLY; CDR2 reads FYNNEI. CDR3 nucleotide sequence: TGTGCCAGCAGCTGGGAGGCAGCGGGAGGTGTTAGAAATGAGCAGTTCTTC. It codes for CASSWEAAGGVRNEQFF.

The chain carries TRBV25-1 and TRBJ2-2, with D possibly matching TRBD1 (5 bases). V shed 6 bases and J shed 5 bases, with 7 bases lying between them. CDR3 length: 12 residues. CDR1 and CDR2 from the germline V gene are MGHDK and SYGVNS. The CDR3 sequence is CASSRTTGELFF. The CDR3 region has the DNA TGTGCCAGCAGCCGGACAACCGGGGAGCTGTTTTTT. The full variable domain, with the rest looked up from reference TRBV25-1 and TRBJ2-2, is EADIYQTPRYLVIGTGKKITLECSQTMGHDKMYWYQQDPGMELHLIHYSYGVNSTEKGDLSSESTVSRIRTEHFPLTLESARPSHTSQYLCASSRTTGELFFGEGSRLTVL.

This clonotype was seen at least ten times. The chain is built from TRBV28 and TRBJ2-3; D is unresolved. The CDR3 spans 15 residues. V was pared by 1 base and J by 2 bases, with 10 bases between. The germline CDR1 and CDR2 sequences are MDHEN and SYDVKM. For the CDR3, the DNA is TGTGCCAGCAGTTTATTGCAGGAGATCACAGATACGCAGTATTTT. It specifies CASSLLQEITDTQYF.

A note on this clonotype: Compared with germline, one end of the junction differs, possibly owing to a read error. The CDR3 sequence: CASSPTDRANVDF. CDR3 nucleotides: TGTGCCAGCAGTCCCACGGACAGGGCGAATGTGGATTTT. The chain joins TRBV6-1 to TRBJ2-3, with 8 nucleotides matching TRBD1. The CDR3 is 13 amino acids. Germline lookup yields CDR1 MNHNS and CDR2 SASEGT.

This clonotype was found many times. CDR3 loop: CASSSRTPHADTQYF. The CDR3 DNA reads TGCGCCAGCAGCTCCCGGACGCCCCACGCAGATACGCAGTATTTT. The chain recombines TRBV5-1 with TRBJ2-3; D call uncertain. Germline assignment: CDR1 SGHRS and CDR2 YFSETQ. Trimming stripped 3 bases from V and 4 bases from J, with 15 bases between. CDR3 length: 15 residues.

This clonotype has more than one count but fewer than ten. This sequence joins TRBV28 and TRBJ1-1, with D perhaps TRBD1 (5 bases). This CDR3 is built from 14 residues. The germline V gene encodes CDR1 MDHEN and CDR2 SYDVKM. The V and J ends lost 2 bases and 5 bases respectively, with 12 bases between them. CDR3 region: CASSLGGGRTEAFF. The CDR3 coding sequence is TGTGCCAGCAGTTTAGGCGGGGGGAGGACTGAAGCTTTCTTT.

V usage is TRBV6-2 or TRBV6-3 and J usage is TRBJ2-3; the D is unclear. The CDR3 is 14 amino acids. Germline V gives CDR1 MNHEY, CDR2 SVGEGT. The germline V and J ends were trimmed by 4 bases and 3 bases, with 11 bases remaining between them. The CDR3 reads CASSFGGGTDTQYF. The CDR3 DNA reads TGTGCCAGCAGTTTTGGCGGTGGGACAGATACGCAGTATTTT.

The chain joins TRBV24-1 to TRBJ2-1, with D perhaps TRBD1 (5 bases). V lost 0 bases and J 8 bases, leaving 13 bases between the germline ends. The CDR3 length is 15 residues. Per germline, CDR1 KGHDR and CDR2 SFDVKD. In nucleotides, the CDR3 is TGTGCCACCAGTGATTTGGGTTCAGGGAACGATGAGCAGTTCTTC. Amino acid sequence: CATSDLGSGNDEQFF.

This clonotype showed up just a few times. This chain connects TRBV15 to TRBJ1-5, with a weak D call TRBD1 (5 bases). CDR3 size: 13 residues. Per the germline V gene, CDR1 is LNHNV and CDR2 is YYDKDF (reference sequence). The germline V and J ends were trimmed by 5 bases and 3 bases, with 8 bases remaining between them. The CDR3 sequence: CATSGGLNQPQHF. In nucleotides, the CDR3 is TGTGCCACCAGCGGGGGACTCAATCAGCCCCAGCATTTT.

This clonotype was seen only a few times. The chain combines TRBV9 with TRBJ2-5, with a possible D match to TRBD2 (5 bases). V was clipped by 0 bases and J by 1 base, with 10 bases between them. Per the germline V gene, CDR1 is SGDLS and CDR2 is YYNGEE. This CDR3 has 15 residues. The DNA of the CDR3 is TGTGCCAGCAGCGTAGGTGAGGGCGGCCAAGAGACCCAGTACTTC. Translated: CASSVGEGGQETQYF.

This clonotype was observed a handful of times. The chain has TRBV6-2 or TRBV6-3 and TRBJ2-3; D unresolved. V shed 2 bases and J shed 2 bases, with 11 bases lying between them. This CDR3 has 15 residues. Per the germline V gene, CDR1 is MNHEY and CDR2 is SVGEGT. The CDR3 nucleotides are TGTGCCAGCAGTTACACAGCCTCCCCCACAGATACGCAGTATTTT. Translating gives CASSYTASPTDTQYF.

This clonotype turned up a few times. The V gene is TRBV24-1, the J gene TRBJ1-2; D gene ambiguous. V lost 1 base and J lost 4, with 6 bases in between. Germline V gene lookup returns CDR1 KGHDR and CDR2 SFDVKD. This CDR3 has 13 amino acids. The CDR3 loop reads CATSDFDFYGYTF. As DNA, the CDR3 is TGTGCCACCAGTGATTTTGACTTCTATGGCTACACCTTC.

This clonotype was seen repeatedly, ten times or more. The CDR3 here is CSARDSSGMRYEQYF. CDR3 DNA: TGCAGTGCTAGAGATTCTAGCGGGATGAGGTACGAGCAGTACTTC. J is TRBJ2-7 and V is TRBV20-1, with TRBD2 matching 9 bases. This CDR3 region has 15 residues. With V trimmed by 0 bases and J by 4 bases, 7 bases remained unmatched. Germline V gene lookup returns CDR1 DFQATT and CDR2 SNEGSKA (reference sequence).

The genes are TRBV29-1 and TRBJ2-1; 9 nucleotides match TRBD2. The V segment lost 4 bases and the J segment 8 bases; nucleotides outside the gene matches: 6. The CDR3 runs to 13 residues. Germline V lookup: CDR1 SQVTM, CDR2 ANQGSEA. The CDR3 DNA reads as TGCAGCGTTGGGCGGGGGGGCTTGTATGAGCAGTTCTTC. Its translation is CSVGRGGLYEQFF.

This clonotype has only a few counts. The chain has TRBV20-1 and TRBJ2-7; the D is unclear. The V gene's germline CDR1 is DFQATT and CDR2 SNEGSKA (reference sequence). The V gene lost 5 bases and the J gene lost 0 bases, with 17 bases spanning the gap. The CDR3 consists of 15 residues. This chain's CDR3 is CSAPNSGAISYEQYF. CDR3 in DNA: TGCAGTGCTCCCAATTCAGGAGCCATCTCCTACGAGCAGTACTTC.

This chain uses TRBV11-1 with TRBJ2-5, with a tentative D call TRBD1 (5 bases). Trimming cost V 4 bases and J 5 bases, with 17 bases left between them. There are 15 residues in the CDR3. Germline-derived CDR1 and CDR2 are SGHAT and FQDESV (reference sequence). For the CDR3, the DNA is TGTGCCAGCAGCTCGACAGTTTCCTTGGGGGAGACCCAGTACTTC. This translates into CASSSTVSLGETQYF. The entire variable domain, with the rest obtained from reference TRBV11-1 and TRBJ2-5, is as follows: EAEVAQSPRYKITEKSQAVAFWCDPISGHATLYWYRQILGQGPELLVQFQDESVVDDSQLPKDRFSAERLKGVDSTLKIQPAELGDSAMYLCASSSTVSLGETQYFGPGTRLLVL.

This clonotype was counted between two and nine times. The CDR3 DNA sequence: TGTGCCATCAGTGAGTCGATAGCGGGAGCCCAAGAGACCCAGTACTTC. Protein product: CAISESIAGAQETQYF. V gene TRBV10-3 combines with J gene TRBJ2-5; 9 positions match TRBD2. Germline V CDR1 and CDR2: ENHRY, SYGVKD. The CDR3 totals 16 residues. Trimming removed 0 bases from V and 1 base from J; junction bases left unmatched: 3.

The chain couples TRBV11-2 to TRBJ2-3, with TRBD2 as a possible D gene (6 bases). This CDR3 region has 17 residues. V was cut by 2 bases and J by 4 bases, with 19 bases left in between. The germline V gene has CDR1 SGHAT and CDR2 FQNNGV. The CDR3 coding sequence is TGTGCCAGCAGCTTAAGGGGAGCCGGGAGTGTGTCAGATACGCAGTATTTT. As protein: CASSLRGAGSVSDTQYF.

The table lists this clonotype with a few counts. V gene TRBV9 combines with J gene TRBJ2-5, with D possibly matching TRBD2 (6 bases). The germline gives CDR1 SGDLS, CDR2 YYNGEE. This CDR3 region has 14 residues. The V end lost 2 bases, the J end lost 1 base, and 9 bases lay between the germline ends. CDR3 loop: CASSVGTGQETQYF. The DNA for the CDR3 is TGTGCCAGCAGCGTCGGGACTGGCCAAGAGACCCAGTACTTC. Full variable domain (rest looked up from reference TRBV9 and TRBJ2-5): DSGVTQTPKHLITATGQRVTLRCSPRSGDLSVYWYQQSLDQGLQFLIQYYNGEERAKGNILERFSAQQFPDLHSELNLSSLELGDSALYFCASSVGTGQETQYFGPGTRLLVL.

This clonotype was seen a few times. The V and J genes are TRBV7-8 and TRBJ2-2, with a weak D call TRBD1 (6 bases). Germline V gene sequence: CDR1 SGHVS, CDR2 FQNEAQ. The CDR3 length is 14 residues. Trimming removed 4 bases from V and 4 bases from J, with 10 bases in between. In DNA form, the CDR3 reads TGTGCCAGCAGCTACAGGGCTGGCACCGGGGAGCTGTTTTTT. Translation: CASSYRAGTGELFF. Full variable domain (outside the CDR3, taken from reference TRBV7-8 and TRBJ2-2): GAGVSQSPRYKVAKRGQDVALRCDPISGHVSLFWYQQALGQGPEFLTYFQNEAQLDKSGLPSDRFFAERPEGSVSTLKIQRTQQEDSAVYLCASSYRAGTGELFFGEGSRLTVL.

J is TRBJ1-5 and V is TRBV29-1, with TRBD1 as a possible D gene (6 bases). The CDR3 extends over 14 amino acids. Germline CDR1 SQVTM, CDR2 ANQGSEA. The V gene lost 4 bases and the J gene lost 5 bases, with 15 bases spanning the gap. CDR3 coding DNA: TGCAGCGTTGGAACCGGGGGCGGGGATCAGCCCCAGCATTTT. Residues: CSVGTGGGDQPQHF. The full variable domain, completed using reference TRBV29-1 and TRBJ1-5, is SAVISQKPSRDICQRGTSLTIQCQVDSQVTMMFWYRQQPGQSLTLIATANQGSEATYESGFVIDKFPISRPNLTFSTLTVSNMSPEDSSIYLCSVGTGGGDQPQHFGDGTRLSIL.

The chain has TRBV6-5 and TRBJ2-1, with D unresolved. Germline V CDR1 and CDR2: MNHEY, SVGAGI. V gave up 0 bases and J gave up 6 bases, with 9 bases separating them. CDR3 length equals 14 residues. The CDR3 DNA sequence: TGTGCCAGCAGTTACTCGAAGCTTCTCAATGAGCAGTTCTTC. It yields the protein CASSYSKLLNEQFF.